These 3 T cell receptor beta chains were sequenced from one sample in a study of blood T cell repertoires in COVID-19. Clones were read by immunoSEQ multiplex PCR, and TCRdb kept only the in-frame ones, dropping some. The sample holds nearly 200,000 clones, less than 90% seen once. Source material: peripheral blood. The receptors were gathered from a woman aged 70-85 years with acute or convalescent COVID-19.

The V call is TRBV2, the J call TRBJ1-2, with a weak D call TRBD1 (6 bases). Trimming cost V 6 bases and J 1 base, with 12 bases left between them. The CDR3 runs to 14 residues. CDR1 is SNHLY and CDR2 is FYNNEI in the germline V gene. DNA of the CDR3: TGTGCCAGCAGATTACAGGGAGATAACTATGGCTACACCTTC. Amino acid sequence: CASRLQGDNYGYTF. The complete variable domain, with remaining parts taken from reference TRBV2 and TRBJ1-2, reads EPEVTQTPSHQVTQMGQEVILRCVPISNHLYFYWYRQILGQKVEFLVSFYNNEISEKSEIFDDQFSVERPDGSNFTLKIRSTKLEDSAMYFCASRLQGDNYGYTFGSGTRLTVV.

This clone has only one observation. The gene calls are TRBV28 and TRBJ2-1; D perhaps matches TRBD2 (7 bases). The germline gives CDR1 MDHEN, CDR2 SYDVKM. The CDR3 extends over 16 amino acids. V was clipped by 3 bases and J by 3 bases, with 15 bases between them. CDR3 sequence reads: CASSFEWEGVYNEQFF. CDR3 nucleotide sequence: TGTGCCAGCAGTTTCGAGTGGGAGGGGGTCTACAATGAGCAGTTCTTC.

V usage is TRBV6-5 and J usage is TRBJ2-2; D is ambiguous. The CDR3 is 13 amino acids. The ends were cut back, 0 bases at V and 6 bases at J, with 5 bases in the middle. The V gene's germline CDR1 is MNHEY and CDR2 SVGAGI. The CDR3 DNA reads TGTGCCAGCAGTTACTCCGGGTCCGGGGAGCTGTTTTTT. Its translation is CASSYSGSGELFF.